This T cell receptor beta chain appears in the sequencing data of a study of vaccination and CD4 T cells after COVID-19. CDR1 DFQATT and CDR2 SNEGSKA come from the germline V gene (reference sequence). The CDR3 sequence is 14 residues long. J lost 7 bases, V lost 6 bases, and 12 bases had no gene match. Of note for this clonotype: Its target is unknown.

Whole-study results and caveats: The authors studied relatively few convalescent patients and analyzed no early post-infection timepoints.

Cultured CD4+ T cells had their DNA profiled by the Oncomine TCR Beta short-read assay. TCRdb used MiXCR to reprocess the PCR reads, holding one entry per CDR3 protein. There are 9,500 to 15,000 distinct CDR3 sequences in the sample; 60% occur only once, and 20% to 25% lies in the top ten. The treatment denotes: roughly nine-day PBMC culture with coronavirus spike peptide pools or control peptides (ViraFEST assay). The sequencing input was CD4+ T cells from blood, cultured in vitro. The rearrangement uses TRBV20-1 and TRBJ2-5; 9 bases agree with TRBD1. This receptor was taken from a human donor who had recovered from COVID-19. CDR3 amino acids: CSATRDRAAGTQYF. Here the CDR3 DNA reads TGCAGTGCCACGAGGGACAGGGCTGCTGGGACCCAGTACTTC.